Described below is a single TCR beta chain sequence and its context. The target antigen is unknown. This record comes from a study of cytomegalovirus exposure and HLA in healthy donors. General study findings and limits: Sequencing likely caused a cluster of highly shared sequence variants. Previously analyzed data showed that most TCR beta V segments were productive at a frequency of about 87% or about 30%. Some V segments, TRBV6-2 and TRBV6-3 among them, were indistinguishable and were therefore excluded.

The V and J ends lost 3 bases and 5 bases respectively, with 17 bases between them. CDR3 length: 16 amino acids. Germline assignment: CDR1 MGHRA and CDR2 YSYEKL. 13 Jbeta primers and 60 Vbeta primers were used for the PCR. Authors' analysis steps: In a later analysis, the count reached 74 million or so unique TCR beta chains, with approximately 10 million shared. Assay: immunoSEQ multiplex PCR; the TCRdb copy retains only in-frame clones and omits some. For V, J and clone size, that table is used; D and trimming come from the DNA. The table includes 150,000 to 200,000 clones, around three quarters detected once.

The source of this sequence is a young woman in good health and CMV-seronegative. Sequencing was done on a sample of PBMCs. V and J are TRBV4-1 and TRBJ2-1; D may be TRBD2 (5 bases). The CDR3 loop reads CASSHQDWNPNNEQFF. The CDR3 region has the DNA TGCGCCAGCAGCCATCAGGACTGGAATCCTAACAATGAGCAGTTCTTC.